The 2 T cell receptor beta chains below were found in one sample sequenced in a study of metastatic and nonmetastatic thyroid tumors. Through MiXCR, TCRdb re-clonotyped the PCR reads. The sample includes about 59,000 clones, around 15% of them seen just once. The entire patient cohort was treatment-naive prior to thyroid surgery. The sequenced sample was blood. The receptors come from a male donor with papillary thyroid cancer or a benign thyroid nodule (not recorded which). Some clones in this sample may be carry-over from other donors' samples.

A remark on this clone: This may be a read error: a much more frequent sequence differs by one nucleotide. The chain combines TRBV19 with TRBJ2-1; perhaps TRBD1 as D (5 bases). This CDR3 comprises 12 residues. Per germline, CDR1 LNHDA and CDR2 SQIVND (reference sequence). CDR3 bases: TGTGTCAGTAGTATAGGGGTTGATGAGCAGTTCTTC. This encodes CVSSIGVDEQFF.

This clone occurred many times. This chain uses TRBV6-1 with TRBJ2-7; D gene unclear. Trimming removed 5 bases from V and 1 base from J, with 9 bases in between. This CDR3 has 13 residues. Germline V gives CDR1 MNHNS, CDR2 SASEGT. CDR3 nucleotides: TGTGCCAGCAGTAGACTTTTATCCTACGAGCAGTACGTC. Its protein product is CASSRLLSYEQYV.